The sequence of this TCR beta chain was determined in a study of blood T cell repertoires in COVID-19. On the study more broadly: Samples representing acute and convalescent COVID-19 were sourced from the United States, Italy and Spain. Nucleic acid was either cDNA or gDNA, and it came from T cells, B-cell-depleted T cells, or PBMCs.

Enrolment of Seattle patients took place during active infection, and they were followed longitudinally. Authors' methods: Counts of nucleated cells, estimated from reference gene primer amplification, were obtained. Repertoires were generated with immunoSEQ multiplex PCR, while TCRdb's copy carries only in-frame clones and drops some. V, J and clone size reflect that table, while D and trimming were determined from the DNA. The sample carries 200,000 to 300,000 clones, 80% to 90% recorded once. V was shortened by 1 base and J by 2 bases, with 8 bases between the two germline ends. The CDR3 contains 15 residues. Germline CDR1 SGHVS, CDR2 FNYEAQ.

The origin of this receptor is a woman aged 80 or over with COVID-19, enrolled during active disease. The chain carries TRBV7-6 and TRBJ2-2, with D hard to call. Sequenced input: peripheral blood. The CDR3 reads CASSLDGLNTGELFF. CDR3 nucleotides: TGTGCCAGCAGCTTAGACGGTCTTAACACCGGGGAGCTGTTTTTT.